Each of the 4 T cell receptor beta chains below was sequenced from the same sample in a study of shared clonotypes between healthy human individuals. Profiling relied on immunoSEQ multiplex PCR, and the TCRdb table lists in-frame clones only, not all of them. The sample lists more than 1,200,000 clones, about 98.5% occurring once. What was sequenced was naive CD4+ T cells sorted from blood. Subset specified: CD45RA+ positively selected. The receptors shown here come from a man aged 25 to 40 in good health.

The rearrangement links TRBV18 to TRBJ2-1; 7 bases match TRBD2. Trimming removed 3 bases from V and 3 bases from J; junction bases left unmatched: 5. Germline loops: CDR1 KGHSH, CDR2 LQKENI. CDR3 length equals 15 residues. The CDR3, as DNA: TGTGCCAGCTCACCCTTGGGGGGGAACTACAATGAGCAGTTCTTC. Its protein is CASSPLGGNYNEQFF.

The chain employs TRBV5-5 and TRBJ2-7; D tentatively reads TRBD1 or TRBD2 (5 bases each). The CDR3 loop spans 14 amino acids. CDR1 and CDR2 from the germline V gene are SGHKS and YYEKEE (reference sequence). The V end lost 4 bases, the J end lost 2 bases, and 13 bases lay between the germline ends. CDR3 loop: CASSQRGVPYEQYF. In DNA, the CDR3 is TGTGCCAGCAGCCAAAGAGGGGTACCCTACGAGCAGTACTTC.

The chain joins TRBV4-2 to TRBJ2-5, with TRBD1 matching over 7 bases. Germline CDR1 is LGHNA and CDR2 is YNFKEQ. The CDR3 spans 15 residues. With V trimmed by 5 bases and J by 1 base, 7 bases remained unmatched. CDR3 sequence (DNA): TGTGCCAGCAGCAAACGGGACAGCACCCAAGAGACCCAGTACTTC. Translated, it gives CASSKRDSTQETQYF.

The chain combines TRBV25-1 with TRBJ1-4; D is ambiguous. The CDR3 has 13 amino acids. Deletions cut 6 bases from V and 13 bases from J, with 18 bases between. Germline V lookup: CDR1 MGHDK, CDR2 SYGVNS. The CDR3 here is CASSRIDGDVLFF. The CDR3 coding sequence is TGTGCCAGCAGCCGAATAGACGGAGACGTACTGTTTTTT.